This entry features one T cell receptor beta chain sequence. This record belongs to a study of blood T cell dynamics during melanoma immunotherapy. TCRdb's copy holds only in-frame clones and misses some; the assay was immunoSEQ multiplex PCR. The sample shows approximately 15,000 clones, around 90% of them seen only once. There are 13 residues in the CDR3. Germline assignment: CDR1 SGHRS and CDR2 YFSETQ. The V gene lost 0 bases and the J gene lost 10 bases, with 11 bases spanning the gap. The time point is: week 3, after first cycle of checkpoint inhibitor. The V gene is TRBV5-1, the J gene TRBJ2-1, with D possibly being TRBD1 (5 bases). The TCR sequence derives from a human donor with melanoma. This specimen was blood, taken from a patient treated with checkpoint blockade. CDR3 loop: CASSLAPGREQFF. In DNA, the CDR3 is TGCGCCAGCAGCTTGGCCCCAGGGCGAGAGCAGTTCTTC.